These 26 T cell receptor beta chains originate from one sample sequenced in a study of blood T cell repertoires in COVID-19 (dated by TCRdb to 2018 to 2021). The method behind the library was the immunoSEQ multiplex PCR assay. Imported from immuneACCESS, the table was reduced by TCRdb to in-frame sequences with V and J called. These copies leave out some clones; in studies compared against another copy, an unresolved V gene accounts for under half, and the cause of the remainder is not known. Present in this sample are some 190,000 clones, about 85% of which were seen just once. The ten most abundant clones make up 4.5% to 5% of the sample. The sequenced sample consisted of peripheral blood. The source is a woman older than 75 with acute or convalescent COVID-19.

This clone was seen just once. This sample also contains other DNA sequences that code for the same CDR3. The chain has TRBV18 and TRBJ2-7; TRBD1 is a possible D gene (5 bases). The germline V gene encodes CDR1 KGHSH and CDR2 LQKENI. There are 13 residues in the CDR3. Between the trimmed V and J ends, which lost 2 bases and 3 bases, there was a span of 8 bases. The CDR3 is CASSPTQGYEQYF. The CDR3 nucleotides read TGTGCCAGCTCACCAACCCAGGGCTACGAGCAGTACTTC.

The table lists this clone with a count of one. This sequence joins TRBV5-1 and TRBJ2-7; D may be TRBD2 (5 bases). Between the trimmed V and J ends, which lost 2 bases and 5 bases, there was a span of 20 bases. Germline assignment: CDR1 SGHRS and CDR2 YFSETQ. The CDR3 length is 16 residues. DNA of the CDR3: TGCGCCAGCAGCTTTGGTGGGAGCGCGGGTATGAACGAGCAGTACTTC. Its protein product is CASSFGGSAGMNEQYF.

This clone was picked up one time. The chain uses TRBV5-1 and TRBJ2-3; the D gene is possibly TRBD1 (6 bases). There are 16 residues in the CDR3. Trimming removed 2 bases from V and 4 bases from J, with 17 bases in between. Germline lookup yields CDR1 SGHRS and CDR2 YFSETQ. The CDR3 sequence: CASSFTGRFGADTQYF. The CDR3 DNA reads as TGCGCCAGCAGCTTCACAGGGCGGTTTGGGGCAGATACGCAGTATTTT.

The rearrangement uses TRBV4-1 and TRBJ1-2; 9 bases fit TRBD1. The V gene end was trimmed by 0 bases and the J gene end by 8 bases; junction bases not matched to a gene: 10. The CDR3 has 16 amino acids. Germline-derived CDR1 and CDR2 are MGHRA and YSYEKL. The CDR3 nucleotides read TGCGCCAGCAGCCAAGAACCGGGACAGGGAATTAAGGGCTACACCTTC. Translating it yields CASSQEPGQGIKGYTF.

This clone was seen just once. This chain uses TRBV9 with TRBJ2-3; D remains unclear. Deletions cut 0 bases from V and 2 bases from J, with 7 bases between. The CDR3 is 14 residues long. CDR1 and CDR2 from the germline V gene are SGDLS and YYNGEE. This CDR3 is CASSVAVLTDTQYF. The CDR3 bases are TGTGCCAGCAGCGTAGCTGTTCTCACAGATACGCAGTATTTT.

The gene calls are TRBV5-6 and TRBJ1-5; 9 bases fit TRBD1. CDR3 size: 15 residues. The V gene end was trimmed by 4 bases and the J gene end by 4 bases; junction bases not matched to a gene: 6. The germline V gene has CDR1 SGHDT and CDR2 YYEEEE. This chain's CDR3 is CASSGGTGSNQPQHF. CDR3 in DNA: TGTGCCAGCAGCGGCGGGACAGGGTCGAATCAGCCCCAGCATTTT.

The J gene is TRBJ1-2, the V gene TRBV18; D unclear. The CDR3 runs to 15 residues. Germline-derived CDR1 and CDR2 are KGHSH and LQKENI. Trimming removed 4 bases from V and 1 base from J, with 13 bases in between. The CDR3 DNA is TGTGCCAGCTCACGAGACTTTGGCATTAACTATGGCTACACCTTC. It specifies CASSRDFGINYGYTF.

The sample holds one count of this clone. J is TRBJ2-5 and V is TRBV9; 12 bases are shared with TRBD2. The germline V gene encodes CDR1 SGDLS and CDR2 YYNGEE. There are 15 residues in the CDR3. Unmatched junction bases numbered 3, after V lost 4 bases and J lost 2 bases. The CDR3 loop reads CASSIGLAGQETQYF. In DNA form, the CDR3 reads TGTGCCAGCAGCATAGGACTAGCGGGACAAGAGACCCAGTACTTC. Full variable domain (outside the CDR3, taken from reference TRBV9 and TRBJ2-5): DSGVTQTPKHLITATGQRVTLRCSPRSGDLSVYWYQQSLDQGLQFLIQYYNGEERAKGNILERFSAQQFPDLHSELNLSSLELGDSALYFCASSIGLAGQETQYFGPGTRLLVL.

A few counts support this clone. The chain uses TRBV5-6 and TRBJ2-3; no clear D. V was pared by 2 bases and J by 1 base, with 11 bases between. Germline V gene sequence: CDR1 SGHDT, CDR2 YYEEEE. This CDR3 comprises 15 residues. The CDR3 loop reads CASSFRSSRTDTQYF. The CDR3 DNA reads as TGTGCCAGCAGCTTCAGGTCGTCCCGCACAGATACGCAGTATTTT. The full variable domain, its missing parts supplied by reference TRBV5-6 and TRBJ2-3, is DAGVTQSPTHLIKTRGQQVTLRCSPKSGHDTVSWYQQALGQGPQFIFQYYEEEERQRGNFPDRFSGHQFPNYSSELNVNALLLGDSALYLCASSFRSSRTDTQYFGPGTRLTVL.

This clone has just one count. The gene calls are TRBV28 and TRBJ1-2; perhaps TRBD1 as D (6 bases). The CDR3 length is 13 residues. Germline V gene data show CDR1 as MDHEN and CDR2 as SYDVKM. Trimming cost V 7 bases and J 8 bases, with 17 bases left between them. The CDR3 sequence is CASISGAHRGYTF. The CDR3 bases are TGTGCCAGCATTTCAGGGGCCCATCGCGGCTACACCTTC.

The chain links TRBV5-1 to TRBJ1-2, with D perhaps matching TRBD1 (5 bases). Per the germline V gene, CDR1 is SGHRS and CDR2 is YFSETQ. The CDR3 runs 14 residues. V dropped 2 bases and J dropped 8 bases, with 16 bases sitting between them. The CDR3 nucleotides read TGCGCCAGCAGCTTCACCACGGGGGAACAAGGCTACACCTTC. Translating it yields CASSFTTGEQGYTF.

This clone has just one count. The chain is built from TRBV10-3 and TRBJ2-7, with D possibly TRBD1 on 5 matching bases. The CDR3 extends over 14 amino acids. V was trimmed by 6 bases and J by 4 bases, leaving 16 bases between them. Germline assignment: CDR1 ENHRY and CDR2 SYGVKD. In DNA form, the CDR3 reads TGTGCCATCAGAGAGGACAAGGGGTTTTACGAGCAGTACTTC. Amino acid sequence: CAIREDKGFYEQYF.

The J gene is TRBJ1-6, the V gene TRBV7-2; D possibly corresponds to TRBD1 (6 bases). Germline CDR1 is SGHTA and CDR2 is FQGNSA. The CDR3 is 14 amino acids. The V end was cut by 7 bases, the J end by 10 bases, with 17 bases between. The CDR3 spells CASTEQGIGSPLHF. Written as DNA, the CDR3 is TGTGCCAGCACCGAACAGGGAATCGGATCACCCCTCCACTTT.

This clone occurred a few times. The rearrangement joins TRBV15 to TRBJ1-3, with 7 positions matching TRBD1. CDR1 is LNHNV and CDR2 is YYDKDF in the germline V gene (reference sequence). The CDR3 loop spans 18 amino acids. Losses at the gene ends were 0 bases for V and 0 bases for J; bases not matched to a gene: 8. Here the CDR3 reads CATSRDVKGAISGNTIYF. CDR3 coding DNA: TGTGCCACCAGCAGAGATGTTAAGGGGGCTATCTCTGGAAACACCATATATTTT.

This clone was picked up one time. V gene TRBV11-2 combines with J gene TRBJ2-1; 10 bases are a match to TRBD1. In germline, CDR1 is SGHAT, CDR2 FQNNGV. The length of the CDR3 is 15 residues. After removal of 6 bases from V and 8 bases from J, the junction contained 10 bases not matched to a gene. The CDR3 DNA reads TGTGCCAGCAGTCAAACCGGGACAGGGGTAGATGAGCAGTTCTTC. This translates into CASSQTGTGVDEQFF.

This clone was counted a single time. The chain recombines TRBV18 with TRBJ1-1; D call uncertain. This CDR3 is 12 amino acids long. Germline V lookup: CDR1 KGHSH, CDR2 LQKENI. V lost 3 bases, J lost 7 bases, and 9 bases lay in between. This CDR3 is CASSPGAFEAFF. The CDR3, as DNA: TGTGCCAGCTCACCCGGAGCGTTTGAAGCTTTCTTT.

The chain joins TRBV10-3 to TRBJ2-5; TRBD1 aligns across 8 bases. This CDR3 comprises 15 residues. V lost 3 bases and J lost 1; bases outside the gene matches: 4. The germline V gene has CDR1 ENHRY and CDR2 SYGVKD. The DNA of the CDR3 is TGTGCCATCAGTGACCAGGGGGCCTCCCAAGAGACCCAGTACTTC. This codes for CAISDQGASQETQYF.

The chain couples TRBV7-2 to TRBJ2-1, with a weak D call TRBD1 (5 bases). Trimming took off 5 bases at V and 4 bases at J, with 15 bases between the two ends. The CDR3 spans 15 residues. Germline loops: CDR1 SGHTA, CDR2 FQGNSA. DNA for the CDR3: TGTGCCAGCAGCGCCGTGTCAGGGATTTACAATGAGCAGTTCTTC. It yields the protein CASSAVSGIYNEQFF.

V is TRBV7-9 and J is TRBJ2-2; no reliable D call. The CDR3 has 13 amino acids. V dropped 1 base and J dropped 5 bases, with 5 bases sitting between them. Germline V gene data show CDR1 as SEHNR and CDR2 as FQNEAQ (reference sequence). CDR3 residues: CASSLGETGELFF. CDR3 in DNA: TGTGCCAGCAGCTTAGGAGAGACCGGGGAGCTGTTTTTT.

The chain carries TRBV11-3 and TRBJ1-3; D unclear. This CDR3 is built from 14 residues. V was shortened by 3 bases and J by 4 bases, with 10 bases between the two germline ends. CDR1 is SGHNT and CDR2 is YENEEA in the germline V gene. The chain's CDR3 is CASSFGGAGNTIYF. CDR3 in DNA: TGTGCCAGCAGCTTCGGAGGCGCCGGAAACACCATATATTTT. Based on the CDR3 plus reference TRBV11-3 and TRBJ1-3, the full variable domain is EAGVVQSPRYKIIEKKQPVAFWCNPISGHNTLYWYLQNLGQGPELLIRYENEEAVDDSQLPKDRFSAERLKGVDSTLKIQPAELGDSAVYLCASSFGGAGNTIYFGEGSWLTVV.

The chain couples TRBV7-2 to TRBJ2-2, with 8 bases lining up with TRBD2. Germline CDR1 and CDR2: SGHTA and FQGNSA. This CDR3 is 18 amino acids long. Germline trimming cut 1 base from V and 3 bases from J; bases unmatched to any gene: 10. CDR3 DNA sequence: TGTGCCAGCAGCTTAGGGGTAGGGCTAGCGGGTCACACCGGGGAGCTGTTTTTT. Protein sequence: CASSLGVGLAGHTGELFF.

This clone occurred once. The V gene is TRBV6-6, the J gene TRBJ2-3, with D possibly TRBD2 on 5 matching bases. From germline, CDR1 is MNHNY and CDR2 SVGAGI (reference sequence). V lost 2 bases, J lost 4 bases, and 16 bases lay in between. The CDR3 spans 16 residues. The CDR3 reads CASSYPSGLGPDTQYF. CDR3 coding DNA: TGTGCCAGCAGTTACCCGTCCGGACTCGGTCCAGATACGCAGTATTTT.

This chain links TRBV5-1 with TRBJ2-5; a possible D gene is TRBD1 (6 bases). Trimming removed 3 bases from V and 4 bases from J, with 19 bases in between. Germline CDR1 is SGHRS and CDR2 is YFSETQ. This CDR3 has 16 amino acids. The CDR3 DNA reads TGCGCCAGCAGCTACTCAGGGTTGTTAGGGGGAGAGACCCAGTACTTC. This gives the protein CASSYSGLLGGETQYF.

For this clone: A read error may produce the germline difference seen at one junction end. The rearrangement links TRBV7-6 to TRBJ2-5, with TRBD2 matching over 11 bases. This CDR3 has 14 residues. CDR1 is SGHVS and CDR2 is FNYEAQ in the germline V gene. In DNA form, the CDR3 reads TGTGCCAGCAGCCTAGCGGGAGGAGTTGAGACCCAGTACTTC. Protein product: CASSLAGGVETQYF.

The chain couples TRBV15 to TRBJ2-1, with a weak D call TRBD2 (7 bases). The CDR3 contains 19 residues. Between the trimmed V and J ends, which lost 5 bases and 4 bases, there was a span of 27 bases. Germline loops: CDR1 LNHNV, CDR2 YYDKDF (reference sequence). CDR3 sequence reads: CATSPGAGGRGGIYNEQFF. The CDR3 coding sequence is TGTGCCACCAGCCCCGGGGCGGGCGGGAGAGGGGGAATATACAATGAGCAGTTCTTC. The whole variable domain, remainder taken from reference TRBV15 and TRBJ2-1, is DAMVIQNPRYQVTQFGKPVTLSCSQTLNHNVMYWYQQKSSQAPKLLFHYYDKDFNNEADTPDNFQSRRPNTSFCFLDIRSPGLGDTAMYLCATSPGAGGRGGIYNEQFFGPGTRLTVL.

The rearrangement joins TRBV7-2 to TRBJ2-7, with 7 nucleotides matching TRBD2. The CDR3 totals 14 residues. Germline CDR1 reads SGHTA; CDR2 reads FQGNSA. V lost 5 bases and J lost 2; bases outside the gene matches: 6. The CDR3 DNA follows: TGTGCCAGCAGCGCATCCCGGGAGGCCTACGAGCAGTACTTC. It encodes CASSASREAYEQYF.